A single sample gave rise to the 15 T cell receptor beta chains below, sequenced in a study of blood T cell repertoires in COVID-19. Assay used: immunoSEQ multiplex PCR; TCRdb lists only in-frame clones, some missing. Among about 220,000 clones listed, about 81% were seen once. Sequencing used peripheral blood. All receptors come from a woman aged 70-85 years with COVID-19, enrolled during active disease.

The chain joins TRBV3-1 (or the pseudogene TRBV3-2) to TRBJ2-3; the D is unclear. The germline V gene has CDR1 LGHDT and CDR2 YNNKEL (reference sequence). This CDR3 region has 14 residues. Between the trimmed V and J ends, which lost 2 bases and 4 bases, there was a span of 10 bases. The CDR3 sequence: CASSQLIAADTQYF. Here the CDR3 DNA reads TGTGCCAGCAGCCAACTCATAGCCGCAGATACGCAGTATTTT.

The rearrangement uses TRBV30 and TRBJ2-3; 10 nucleotides agree with TRBD1. The CDR3 is 14 residues long. The V segment lost 3 bases and the J segment 6 bases; nucleotides outside the gene matches: 6. CDR1 and CDR2 (germline): GTSNPN, SVGIG (reference sequence). CDR3 DNA sequence: TGTGCCTGGAGAACCGGGACAGGGGACGATACGCAGTATTTT. Encoded protein: CAWRTGTGDDTQYF.

This clone was detected a few times. J is TRBJ2-3 and V is TRBV11-2; D is unresolved. Germline V gives CDR1 SGHAT, CDR2 FQNNGV. V lost 5 bases and J lost 3, with 18 bases in between. This CDR3 region has 16 residues. CDR3 protein: CASSPQTSLPTDTQYF. The CDR3, as DNA: TGTGCCAGCAGCCCCCAAACGAGCCTCCCAACAGATACGCAGTATTTT.

This rearrangement joins TRBV28 to TRBJ2-7, with D possibly matching TRBD1 (5 bases). V shed 3 bases and J shed 1 base, with 16 bases lying between them. The length of the CDR3 is 16 residues. Germline lookup yields CDR1 MDHEN and CDR2 SYDVKM. The CDR3 loop is CASSFPRQRISYEQYF. The DNA for the CDR3 is TGTGCCAGCAGTTTTCCGAGACAGCGAATATCCTACGAGCAGTACTTC.

This chain joins TRBV28 and TRBJ1-1; D is perhaps TRBD1 (5 bases). The V end was cut by 8 bases, the J end by 3 bases, with 13 bases between. Germline CDR1 MDHEN, CDR2 SYDVKM. CDR3 size: 13 residues. This CDR3 is CASDSFTYTEAFF. The CDR3 coding sequence is TGTGCCAGCGACAGCTTTACTTACACTGAAGCTTTCTTT.

This chain uses TRBV5-1 with TRBJ2-5; 14 nucleotides agree with TRBD2. The CDR3 consists of 17 residues. In germline, CDR1 is SGHRS, CDR2 YFSETQ. The J segment lost 7 bases and the V segment lost 3 bases, leaving 11 bases of the junction unmatched. CDR3 sequence: CASSSGLAGAPGRTQYF. CDR3 sequence (DNA): TGCGCCAGCAGCTCGGGACTAGCGGGGGCCCCAGGTCGGACCCAGTACTTC.

The chain links TRBV7-2 to TRBJ2-1, with TRBD1 identical over 9 bases. The junction had 9 bases not matched to a gene; V was cut back by 5 bases and J by 7 bases. Per the germline V gene, CDR1 is SGHTA and CDR2 is FQGNSA. This CDR3 spans 15 amino acids. CDR3 in DNA: TGTGCCAGCAGCCTAGACAGGGGGAAGAAAAATGAGCAGTTCTTC. Amino acids: CASSLDRGKKNEQFF.

The chain joins TRBV9 to TRBJ1-2, with 8 positions matching TRBD1. The CDR3 has 16 residues. V trimming: 2 bases; J trimming: 8 bases; junction bases outside the gene matches: 14. Per germline, CDR1 SGDLS and CDR2 YYNGEE. CDR3 sequence (DNA): TGTGCCAGCAGCGTTAACAGGGGGGATGGAGTTCGCGGCTACACCTTC. It encodes CASSVNRGDGVRGYTF. The variable domain in full, completed from reference TRBV9 and TRBJ1-2, reads DSGVTQTPKHLITATGQRVTLRCSPRSGDLSVYWYQQSLDQGLQFLIQYYNGEERAKGNILERFSAQQFPDLHSELNLSSLELGDSALYFCASSVNRGDGVRGYTFGSGTRLTVV.

This chain joins TRBV28 and TRBJ2-7, with 10 positions matching TRBD2. V lost 5 bases and J lost 3; bases outside the gene matches: 7. Germline loops: CDR1 MDHEN, CDR2 SYDVKM. The CDR3 sequence is 15 residues long. CDR3 nucleotide sequence: TGTGCCAGCAGTGTTACGGGACTAGCGAACTACGAGCAGTACTTC. Its translation is CASSVTGLANYEQYF.

The chain has TRBV28 and TRBJ1-1; D gene ambiguous. The CDR3 contains 12 residues. The V and J ends lost 5 bases and 4 bases respectively, with 8 bases between them. Germline V gene sequence: CDR1 MDHEN, CDR2 SYDVKM. CDR3 protein: CASSPGFTEAFF. CDR3 bases: TGTGCCAGCAGTCCGGGTTTCACTGAAGCTTTCTTT.

The V call is TRBV28, the J call TRBJ1-4; possible D gene TRBD1, 6 bases. V was trimmed by 6 bases and J by 7 bases, leaving 18 bases between them. CDR1 is MDHEN and CDR2 is SYDVKM in the germline V gene. The CDR3 has 15 residues. The CDR3 protein is CASSKRLQGGEKLFF. The CDR3, as DNA: TGTGCCAGCAGCAAGAGGCTCCAAGGGGGTGAAAAACTGTTTTTT.

A remark on this clone: At one end the junction does not follow the germline gene, possibly because of a read error. This rearrangement joins TRBV12-3 or TRBV12-4 to TRBJ1-3, with 8 bases matching TRBD1. This CDR3 spans 12 amino acids. The chain's CDR3 is CASSVARTGSHF. CDR3 in DNA: TGTGCCAGCAGTGTCGCAAGGACAGGGAGTCATTTT.

This clone was picked up many times. The chain uses TRBV28 and TRBJ2-7; D unclear. CDR3 length: 13 amino acids. From germline, CDR1 is MDHEN and CDR2 SYDVKM. V lost 6 bases and J 2 bases, leaving 11 bases between the germline ends. For the CDR3, the DNA is TGTGCCAGCAGGAACAGAGACACCTACGAGCAGTACTTC. Residues: CASRNRDTYEQYF.

J is TRBJ1-5 and V is TRBV2; no reliable D call. Germline assignment: CDR1 SNHLY and CDR2 FYNNEI. This CDR3 is built from 14 residues. Trimming took 1 base from V and 5 from J, leaving 9 bases between them. CDR3 coding DNA: TGTGCCAGCAGTGAAGAGGTTGGAGATCAGCCCCAGCATTTT. Translating it yields CASSEEVGDQPQHF.

This clone was recorded only once. The chain couples TRBV27 to TRBJ1-2, with 9 bases identical to TRBD1. Germline trimming cut 3 bases from V and 6 bases from J; bases unmatched to any gene: 11. The germline V gene has CDR1 MNHEY and CDR2 SMNVEV (reference sequence). The CDR3 is 16 residues long. Here the CDR3 reads CASSFGTGQGHDGYTF. CDR3 bases: TGTGCCAGCAGTTTTGGCACGGGACAGGGACATGATGGCTACACCTTC.